This T cell receptor beta chain was identified during a study of human T cells and chemical hapten exposure. The wider study: TCR yields differed between samples (mainly from small differences in pooled library volume).

Source study methods: Individual samples carried between roughly 23,224 and 750,000 TCRs, with around 96,000 as the median. Using its own MiXCR run on the RACE reads, TCRdb lists one record per CDR3 protein. TCRdb's processing, not the study's, gives the V and J calls here. The sample records about 47,000 distinct CDR3 sequences, less than 4.5% being singletons. In its sample, this clonotype was seen many times. The time point here: healthy volunteer bleed at 2 weeks. Total RNA was isolated from whole blood that had not been fractionated. Germline V gene data show CDR1 as MNHEY and CDR2 as SVGAGI. The junction had 12 bases not matched to a gene; V was cut back by 6 bases and J by 2 bases. The CDR3 contains 16 residues.

The TCR sequence derives from a human donor in good health. Some clones in this sample may be carry-over from other donors' samples. Sequences were obtained from whole blood. The chain joins TRBV6-5 to TRBJ1-2; TRBD1 matches 7 bases. CDR3 in DNA: TGTGCCAGCAGGCCCACACAGGGGCCGCTAAACTATGGCTACACCTTC. Its translation: CASRPTQGPLNYGYTF.